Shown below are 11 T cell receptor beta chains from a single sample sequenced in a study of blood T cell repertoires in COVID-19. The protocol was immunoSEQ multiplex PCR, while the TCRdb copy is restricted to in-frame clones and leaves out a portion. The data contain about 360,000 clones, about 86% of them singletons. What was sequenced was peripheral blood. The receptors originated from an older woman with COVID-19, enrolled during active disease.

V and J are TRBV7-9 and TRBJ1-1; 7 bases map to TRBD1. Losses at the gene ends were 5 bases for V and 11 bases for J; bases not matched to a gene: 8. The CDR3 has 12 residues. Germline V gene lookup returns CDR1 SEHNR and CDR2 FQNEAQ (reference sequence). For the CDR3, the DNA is TGTGCCAGCAGCCCCGCCCAGGGGGGCGCTTTCTTT. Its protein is CASSPAQGGAFF.

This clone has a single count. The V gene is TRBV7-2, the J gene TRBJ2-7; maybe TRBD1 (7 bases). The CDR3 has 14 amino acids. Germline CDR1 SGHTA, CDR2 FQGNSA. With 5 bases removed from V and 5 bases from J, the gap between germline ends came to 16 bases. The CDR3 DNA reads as TGTGCCAGCAGCCGGCGACAGGGAGGCGACGAGCAGTACTTC. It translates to CASSRRQGGDEQYF.

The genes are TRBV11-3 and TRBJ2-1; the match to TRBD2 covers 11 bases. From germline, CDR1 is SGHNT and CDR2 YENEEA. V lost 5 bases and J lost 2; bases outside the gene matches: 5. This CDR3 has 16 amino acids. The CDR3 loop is CASSTRLAGTYNEQFF. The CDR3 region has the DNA TGTGCCAGCAGCACTCGACTAGCGGGGACCTACAATGAGCAGTTCTTC.

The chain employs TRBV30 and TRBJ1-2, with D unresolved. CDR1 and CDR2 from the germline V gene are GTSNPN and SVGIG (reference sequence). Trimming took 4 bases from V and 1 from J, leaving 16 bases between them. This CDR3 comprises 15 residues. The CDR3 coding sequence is TGTGCCTGGACCGCTCAAACACGATATAACTATGGCTACACCTTC. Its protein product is CAWTAQTRYNYGYTF.

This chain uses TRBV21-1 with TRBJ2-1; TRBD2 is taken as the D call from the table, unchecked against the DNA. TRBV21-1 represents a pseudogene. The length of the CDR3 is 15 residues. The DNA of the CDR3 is TGTGCCAGCAGCAAAGGTAGCCCCCCGTACAATGAGCAGTTCTTC. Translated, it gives CASSKGSPPYNEQFF.

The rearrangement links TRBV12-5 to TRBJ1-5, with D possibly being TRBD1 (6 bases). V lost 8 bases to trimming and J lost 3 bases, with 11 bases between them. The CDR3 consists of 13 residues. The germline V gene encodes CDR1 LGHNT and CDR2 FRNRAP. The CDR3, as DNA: TGTGCTAGTCGCGGACAGTCCAATCAGCCCCAGCATTTT. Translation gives CASRGQSNQPQHF. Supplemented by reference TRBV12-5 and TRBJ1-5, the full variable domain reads DARVTQTPRHKVTEMGQEVTMRCQPILGHNTVFWYRQTMMQGLELLAYFRNRAPLDDSGMPKDRFSAEMPDATLATLKIQPSEPRDSAVYFCASRGQSNQPQHFGDGTRLSIL.

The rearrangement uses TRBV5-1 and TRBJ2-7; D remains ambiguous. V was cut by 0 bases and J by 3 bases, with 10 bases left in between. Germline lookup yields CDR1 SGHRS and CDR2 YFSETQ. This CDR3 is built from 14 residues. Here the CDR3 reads CASSLVGNNYEQYF. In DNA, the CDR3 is TGCGCCAGCAGCTTGGTGGGCAACAACTACGAGCAGTACTTC.

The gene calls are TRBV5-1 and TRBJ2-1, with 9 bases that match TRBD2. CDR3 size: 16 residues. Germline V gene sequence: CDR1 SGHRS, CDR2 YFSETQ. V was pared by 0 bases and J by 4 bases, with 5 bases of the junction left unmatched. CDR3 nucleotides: TGCGCCAGCAGCTTGGTTATAGCGGGGGTTTACAATGAGCAGTTCTTC. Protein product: CASSLVIAGVYNEQFF.

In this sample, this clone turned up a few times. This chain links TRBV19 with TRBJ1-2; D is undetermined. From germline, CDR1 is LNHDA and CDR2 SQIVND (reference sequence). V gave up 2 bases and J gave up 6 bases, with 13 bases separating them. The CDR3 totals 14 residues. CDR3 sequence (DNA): TGTGCCAGTAGTATAAGCACTAGTGGGGATGGCTACACCTTC. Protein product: CASSISTSGDGYTF.

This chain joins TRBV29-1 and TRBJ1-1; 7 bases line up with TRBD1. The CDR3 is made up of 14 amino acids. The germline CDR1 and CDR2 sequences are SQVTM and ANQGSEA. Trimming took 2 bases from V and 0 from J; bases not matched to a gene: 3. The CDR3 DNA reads TGCAGCGTTGAATGGGACAGAATGAACACTGAAGCTTTCTTT. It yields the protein CSVEWDRMNTEAFF. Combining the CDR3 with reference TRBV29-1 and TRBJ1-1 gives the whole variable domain SAVISQKPSRDICQRGTSLTIQCQVDSQVTMMFWYRQQPGQSLTLIATANQGSEATYESGFVIDKFPISRPNLTFSTLTVSNMSPEDSSIYLCSVEWDRMNTEAFFGQGTRLTVV.

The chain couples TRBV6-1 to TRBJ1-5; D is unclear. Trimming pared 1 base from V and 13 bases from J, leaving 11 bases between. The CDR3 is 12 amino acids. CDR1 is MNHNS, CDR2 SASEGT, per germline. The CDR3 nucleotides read TGTGCCAGCAGTGAAGGGTCCTCGGGGCAGCATTTT. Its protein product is CASSEGSSGQHF.